The entry below describes one T cell receptor beta chain. Its antigen is currently unknown. Libraries were prepared by immunoSEQ multiplex PCR; TCRdb keeps only in-frame clonotypes and omits some of them. This sample carries approximately 980,000 clones, around three quarters of them seen once, and the ten largest clones take approximately 1.5%. The length of the CDR3 is 14 residues. V was clipped by 0 bases and J by 6 bases, with 12 bases between them. Per germline, CDR1 SGHRS and CDR2 YFSETQ. The data derive from a study of shared clonotypes between healthy human individuals. At the level of the study: Each donor contributed plates that comprised three CD4 naive, three CD4 memory, two CD8 naive and one CD8 memory. Broader study findings: With a few donors compared, roughly 5% of naive CD4 clonotypes were shared.

A split of CD4+ cells into CD45RA+ naive and CD45RA-negative memory subsets was performed. The sample consisted of memory CD4+ T cells sorted from blood. As for subset: CD45RA-negative fraction. This TCR was sampled from a man aged 18 to 30 in good health. The V call is TRBV5-1, the J call TRBJ2-5; D is uncertain. In nucleotides, the CDR3 is TGCGCCAGCAGCTTGGTAGCCCCGACCCAGACCCAGTACTTC. It specifies CASSLVAPTQTQYF.